This T cell receptor (beta chain) comes out of a study of shared clonotypes between healthy human individuals. The wider study: The study enrolled a couple of women and three men aged 18 to 49. Per donor, three plates held CD4 naive cells, three held CD4 memory, two held CD8 naive and one held CD8 memory.

Trimming took off 3 bases at V and 5 bases at J, with 14 bases between the two ends. The CDR3 consists of 14 residues. Germline CDR1 SGHRS, CDR2 YFSETQ. Only in-frame clones appear in the TCRdb table, and some are missing; sequencing was by immunoSEQ multiplex PCR. Of 2 million to 2.5 million clones listed, approximately 94% are singletons. The receptor was isolated from a man younger than 35 in good health. The specimen was naive CD4+ T cells sorted from blood. Subset here: CD45RA+ positively selected. The chain recombines TRBV5-1 with TRBJ2-5; D call uncertain. The CDR3 spells CASSSPDGSETQYF. CDR3 DNA sequence: TGCGCCAGCAGCTCCCCGGACGGGTCGGAGACCCAGTACTTC. Looking up the rest from reference TRBV5-1 and TRBJ2-5 gives the full variable domain: KAGVTQTPRYLIKTRGQQVTLSCSPISGHRSVSWYQQTPGQGLQFLFEYFSETQRNKGNFPGRFSGRQFSNSRSEMNVSTLELGDSALYLCASSSPDGSETQYFGPGTRLLVL.